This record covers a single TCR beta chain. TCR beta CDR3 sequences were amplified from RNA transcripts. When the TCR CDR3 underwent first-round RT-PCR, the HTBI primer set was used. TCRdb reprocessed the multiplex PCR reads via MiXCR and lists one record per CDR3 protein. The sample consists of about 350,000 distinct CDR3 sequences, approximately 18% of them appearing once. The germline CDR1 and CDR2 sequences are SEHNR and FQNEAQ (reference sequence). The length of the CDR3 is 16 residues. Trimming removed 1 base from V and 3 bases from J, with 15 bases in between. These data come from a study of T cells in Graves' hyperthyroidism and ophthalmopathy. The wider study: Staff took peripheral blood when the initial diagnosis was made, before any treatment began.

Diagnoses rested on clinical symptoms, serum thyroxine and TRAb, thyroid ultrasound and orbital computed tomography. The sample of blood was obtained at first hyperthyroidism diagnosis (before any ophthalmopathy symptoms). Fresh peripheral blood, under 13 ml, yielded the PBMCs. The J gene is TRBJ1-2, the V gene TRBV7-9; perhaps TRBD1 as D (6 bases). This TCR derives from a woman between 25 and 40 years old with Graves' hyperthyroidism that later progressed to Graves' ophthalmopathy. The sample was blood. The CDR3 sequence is CASSLDAHRDYYGYTF. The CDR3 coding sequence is TGTGCCAGCAGCTTAGACGCACACAGGGACTACTATGGCTACACCTTC.